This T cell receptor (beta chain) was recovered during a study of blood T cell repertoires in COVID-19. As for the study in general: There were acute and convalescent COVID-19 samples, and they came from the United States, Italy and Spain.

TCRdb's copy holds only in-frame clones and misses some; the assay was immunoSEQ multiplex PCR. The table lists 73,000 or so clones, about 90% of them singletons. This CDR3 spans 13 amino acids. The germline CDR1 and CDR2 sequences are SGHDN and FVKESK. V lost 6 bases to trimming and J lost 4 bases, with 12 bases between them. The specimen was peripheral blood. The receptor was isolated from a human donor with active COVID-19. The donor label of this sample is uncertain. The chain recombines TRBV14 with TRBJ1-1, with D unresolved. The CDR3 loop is CASRIPGGTEAFF. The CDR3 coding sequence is TGTGCCAGCAGGATCCCTGGCGGCACTGAAGCTTTCTTT.